This T cell receptor (beta chain) was captured by sequencing in a study of blood T cell repertoires in COVID-19. Repertoires were generated with immunoSEQ multiplex PCR, while TCRdb's copy carries only in-frame clones and drops some. The sample has tens of thousands of clones, about 89% seen once; the top ten hold around a sixth. Trimming stripped 0 bases from V and 8 bases from J, with 5 bases between. The CDR3 has 12 amino acids. Germline V gene sequence: CDR1 SGHNT, CDR2 YYREEE (reference sequence). This TCR derives from a man between 60 and 75 years old with active or convalescent COVID-19. The rearrangement uses TRBV5-4 and TRBJ1-4, with D unclear. The source material was peripheral blood. The DNA of the CDR3 is TGTGCCAGCAGCTTGGTGGGCGAAAAACTGTTTTTT. This sequence encodes CASSLVGEKLFF.